This T cell receptor (beta chain) was retrieved from a study of cytomegalovirus exposure and HLA in healthy donors. The wider study: Falling in the Caucasian-associated ancestry cluster were less than 85% of about 400 genotyped donors.

PCR used 60 Vbeta primers and 13 Jbeta primers. Assay: immunoSEQ multiplex PCR; the TCRdb copy retains only in-frame clones and omits some. The sample contains under 110,000 clones, more than 60% of which appear only once. Comments on this clone: Its antigen is not known.

The CDR3 length is 16 residues. Per the germline V gene, CDR1 is SGHTA and CDR2 is FQGNSA. Trimming removed 1 base at V and 0 bases at J, with 10 bases between. Study-wide points: The study designated around 150 TCR beta chains cytomegalovirus-associated. Most likely, a cluster of highly shared sequence variants arose as a sequencing artifact.

This clonotype was obtained from a middle-aged man in good health and CMV-seronegative. This rearrangement joins TRBV7-2 to TRBJ2-1, with D perhaps matching TRBD2 (6 bases). What was sequenced was PBMCs. The CDR3 protein is CASSLVRGISYNEQFF. DNA of the CDR3: TGTGCCAGCAGCTTAGTCCGGGGGATCTCCTACAATGAGCAGTTCTTC.